The sequence of this TCR beta chain was determined in a study of beta chain features in type 1 diabetes (dated by TCRdb to the late 2010s). For context, the study as a whole: Patients and healthy donors did not differ in mean age, gender distribution, total cell number or subset yield. Across all samples, around 99 million sorted cells were examined, and cell number per subset correlated strongly with RNA yield. The study compared the TCRB repertoires of sorted circulating CD4+ T cell subsets in recently diagnosed type 1 diabetes patients with those in matched healthy donors. Regulatory and stem cell-like memory subsets were obtained from only 8 patients and roughly 8 healthy donors, while naive and central memory subsets were obtained from all 28 donors. What the study reported, not specific to this receptor: Because cDNA rather than genomic DNA was sequenced, highly expressing activated cells could have been over-represented, although no difference in activation and CD3 levels was found between groups. A moderate but significant shortening of TCRB CDR3 length was observed in type 1 diabetes patients in all four CD4+ subsets. Because the HLA sub-analyses included only small numbers of individuals, any influence of HLA type on TCRB rearrangement was left unresolved. Naive, central memory and regulatory TCRB repertoires appeared more similar among patients than among healthy donors. Patients with type 1 diabetes made fewer insertions and deleted more nucleotides at VDJ recombination sites, implying thymic rearrangement abnormalities. Shorter templates might be favored by PCR, yet because patient and control samples were amplified and corrected together, any such skew would affect both groups equally.

In this sample, this clone turned up a few times. This clone's antigen is unknown. No per-base quality is available; no much larger clone lies one base away. Each donor gave one peripheral blood draw, averaging roughly 0.11 L, which was collected into heparinised tubes. A BD FACSAria II was used to sort naive, central memory, regulatory and stem cell-like memory CD4+ T cells with a panel that included CD45RO, CCR7, CD25, CD127, CD95 and CD27. Every sorted population had a purity above 95%. PBMCs were isolated right away by Lymphoprep density gradient centrifugation and were stained directly, without culture. Samples were stained and sorted in pairs, with one healthy donor and one patient per experiment, so that batch effects were minimized. The High Capacity cDNA Reverse Transcription Kit was used to reverse transcribe all of the isolated RNA, meaning that expressed TCRB transcripts were what got sequenced. Naive, central memory and regulatory T cell samples underwent deep immunoSEQ sequencing, averaging about 3.5 million total reads per sample. Sorted cells were lysed in RLT buffer and RNA was extracted with DNase-treated RNeasy Micro or Mini kits, depending on cell number. Each cell subset was processed on its own to prevent cross-contamination, while patient and healthy donor samples were processed together. The immunoSEQ multiplex PCR was used to amplify TCRB sequences from cDNA, yielding 87-bp fragments that span the CDR3 region. The amplicons were sequenced using the Illumina HiSeq platform. The study's own analysis went as follows. PCR bias was computationally corrected using synthetic template baselines, reads within Hamming distance 2 were collapsed, and singletons that could not be merged were discarded. By aligning reads against IMGT, V, D and J genes, CDR3 length, and insertions or deletions at six rearrangement sites were assigned. Within each subset, clonotype counts were normalized to the number of sorted cells before true diversity and Gini coefficients were calculated with the tcR R package. The overlap coefficient, calculated on TCRB nucleotide sequences, was used to measure repertoire sharing. Out-of-frame TCRB sequences from naive cells were analyzed as a proxy for the pre-selection repertoire. The table was pulled from immuneACCESS by TCRdb, which kept in-frame rearrangements only. Such tables lose some clones; where checked, under half of the loss comes from unresolved V genes, and the rest has no known cause. The V and J calls and clone size are taken from that table; D and trimming were inferred from the DNA. The table for this sample lists a few hundred thousand clones; around 12% of them were counted only once. The ten top clones hold 0.0095% to 0.013% of the sample.

V and J are trimmed by 3 bases and 1 base, and the gene matches miss 6 bases of the junction. CDR3 length: 16 amino acids, cysteine to phenylalanine. Only the CDR3 region is kept as DNA, spanning 48 bases read in frame from base 1. Based on the germline V gene, the CDR1 and CDR2 sequences are SGHAT and FQNNGV. The sequence was collected from a woman aged 18-35 years with type 1 diabetes. The source material was naive CD4+ T cells from blood. In light of the paper, this sample's cell subset or site label describes: true naive CD4+ T cells. The V and J genes are TRBV11-2 and TRBJ2-3, with 8 middle bases fitting TRBD2. At the DNA level, the sequence is TGTGCCAGCAGCTTCCGGGCTAGCGGGCGCACAGATACGCAGTATTTT. It encodes CASSFRASGRTDTQYF.